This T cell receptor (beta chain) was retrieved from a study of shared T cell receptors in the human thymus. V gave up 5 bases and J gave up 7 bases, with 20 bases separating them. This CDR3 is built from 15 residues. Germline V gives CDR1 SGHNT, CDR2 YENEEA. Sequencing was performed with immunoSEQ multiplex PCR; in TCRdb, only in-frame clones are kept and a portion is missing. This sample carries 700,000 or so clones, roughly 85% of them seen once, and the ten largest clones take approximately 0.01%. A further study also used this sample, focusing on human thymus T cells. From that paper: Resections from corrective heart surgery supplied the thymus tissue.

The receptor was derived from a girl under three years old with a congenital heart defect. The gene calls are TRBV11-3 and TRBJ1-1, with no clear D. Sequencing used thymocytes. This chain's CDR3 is CASSHSHTGGGEAFF. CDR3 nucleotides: TGTGCCAGCAGCCACTCCCATACTGGAGGCGGTGAAGCTTTCTTT.